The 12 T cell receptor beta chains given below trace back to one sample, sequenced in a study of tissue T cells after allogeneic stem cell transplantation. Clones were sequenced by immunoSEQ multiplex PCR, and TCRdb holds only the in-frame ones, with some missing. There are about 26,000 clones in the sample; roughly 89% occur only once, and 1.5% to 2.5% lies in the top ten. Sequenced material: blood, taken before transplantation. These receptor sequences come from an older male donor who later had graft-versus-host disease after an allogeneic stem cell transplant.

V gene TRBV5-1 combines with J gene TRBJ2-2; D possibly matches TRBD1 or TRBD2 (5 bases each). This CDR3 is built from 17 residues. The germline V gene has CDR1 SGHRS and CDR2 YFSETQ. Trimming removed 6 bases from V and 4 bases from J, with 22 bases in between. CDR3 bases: TGCGCCAGCACCTTAAGTTGGGGGAGTAAGGGCACCGGGGAGCTGTTTTTT. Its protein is CASTLSWGSKGTGELFF.

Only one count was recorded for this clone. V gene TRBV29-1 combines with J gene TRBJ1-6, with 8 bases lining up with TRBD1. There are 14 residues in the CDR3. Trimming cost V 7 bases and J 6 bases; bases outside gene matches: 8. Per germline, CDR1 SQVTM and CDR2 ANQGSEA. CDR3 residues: CSASGQGSNSPLHF. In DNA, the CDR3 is TGCAGCGCGTCCGGACAGGGTAGTAATTCACCCCTCCACTTT.

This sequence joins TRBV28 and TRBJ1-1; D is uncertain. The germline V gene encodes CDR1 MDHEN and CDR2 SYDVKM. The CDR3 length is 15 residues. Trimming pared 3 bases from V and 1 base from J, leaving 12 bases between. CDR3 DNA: TGTGCCAGCAGTTTCATAGTTAGGAAGAACACTGAAGCTTTCTTT. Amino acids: CASSFIVRKNTEAFF.

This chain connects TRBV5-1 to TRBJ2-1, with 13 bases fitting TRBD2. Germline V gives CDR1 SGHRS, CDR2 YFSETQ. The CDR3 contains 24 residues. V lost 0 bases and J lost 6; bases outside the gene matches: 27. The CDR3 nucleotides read TGCGCCAGCAGCTTGGATCCCCGGCCATCTACTAGCGGGAGGGTCCACCCTTATAGCAATGAGCAGTTCTTC. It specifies CASSLDPRPSTSGRVHPYSNEQFF.

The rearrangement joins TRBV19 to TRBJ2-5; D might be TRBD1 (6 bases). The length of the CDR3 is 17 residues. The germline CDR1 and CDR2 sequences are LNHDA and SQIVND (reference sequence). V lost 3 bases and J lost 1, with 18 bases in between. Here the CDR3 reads CASSIFRGPFFQETQYF. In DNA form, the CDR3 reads TGTGCCAGTAGTATCTTCAGGGGCCCGTTTTTCCAAGAGACCCAGTACTTC.

Here the CDR3 reads CASSQTVRGYEQYF. In DNA form, the CDR3 reads TGTGCCAGCAGCCAAACGGTCAGGGGGTACGAGCAGTACTTC. This rearrangement joins TRBV25-1 to TRBJ2-7; the match to TRBD1 covers 7 bases. The CDR3 totals 14 residues. Germline values: CDR1 MGHDK, CDR2 SYGVNS. J lost 4 bases, V lost 6 bases, and 9 bases had no gene match.

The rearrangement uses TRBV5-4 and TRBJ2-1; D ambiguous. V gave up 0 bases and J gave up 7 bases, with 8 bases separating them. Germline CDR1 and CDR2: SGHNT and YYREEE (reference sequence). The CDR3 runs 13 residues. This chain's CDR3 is CASSLVPRNEQFF. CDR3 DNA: TGTGCCAGCAGCTTGGTGCCACGAAATGAGCAGTTCTTC.

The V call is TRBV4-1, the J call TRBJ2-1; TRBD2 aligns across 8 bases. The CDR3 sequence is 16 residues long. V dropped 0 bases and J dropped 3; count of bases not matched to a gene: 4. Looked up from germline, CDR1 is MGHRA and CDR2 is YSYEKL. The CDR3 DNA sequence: TGCGCCAGCAGCCAAGAATCGGGACTAGTCTACAATGAGCAGTTCTTC. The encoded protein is CASSQESGLVYNEQFF.

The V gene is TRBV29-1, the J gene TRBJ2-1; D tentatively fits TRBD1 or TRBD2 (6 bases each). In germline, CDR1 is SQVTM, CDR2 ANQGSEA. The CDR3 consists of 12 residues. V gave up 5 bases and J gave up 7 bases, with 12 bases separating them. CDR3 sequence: CSVRRGPNEQFF. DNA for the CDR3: TGCAGCGTTCGCCGGGGGCCGAATGAGCAGTTCTTC.

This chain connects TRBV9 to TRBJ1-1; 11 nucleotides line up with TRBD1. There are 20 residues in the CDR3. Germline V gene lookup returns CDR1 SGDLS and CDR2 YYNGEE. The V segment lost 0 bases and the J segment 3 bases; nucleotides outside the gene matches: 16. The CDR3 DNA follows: TGTGCCAGCAGCGTAGGATCTAGGGACAGGGGGTTTTCAGGGCACACTGAAGCTTTCTTT. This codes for CASSVGSRDRGFSGHTEAFF.

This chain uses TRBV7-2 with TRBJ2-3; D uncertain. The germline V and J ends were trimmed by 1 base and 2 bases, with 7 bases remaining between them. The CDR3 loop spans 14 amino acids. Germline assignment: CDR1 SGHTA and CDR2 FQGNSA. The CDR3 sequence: CASSLVYSTDTQYF. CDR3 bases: TGTGCCAGCAGCTTAGTCTACTCCACAGATACGCAGTATTTT.

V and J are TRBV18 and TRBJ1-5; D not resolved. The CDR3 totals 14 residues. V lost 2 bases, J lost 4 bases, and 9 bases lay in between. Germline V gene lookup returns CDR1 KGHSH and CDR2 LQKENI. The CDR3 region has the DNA TGTGCCAGCTCACCAGGGATCGCTAATCAGCCCCAGCATTTT. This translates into CASSPGIANQPQHF. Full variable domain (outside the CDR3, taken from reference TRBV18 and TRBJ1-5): NAGVMQNPRHLVRRRGQEARLRCSPMKGHSHVYWYRQLPEEGLKFMVYLQKENIIDESGMPKERFSAEFPKEGPSILRIQQVVRGDSAAYFCASSPGIANQPQHFGDGTRLSIL.